This T cell receptor beta chain was sequenced for a study of blood T cell repertoires in COVID-19. About the study: Nucleic acid was either cDNA or gDNA, and it came from T cells, B-cell-depleted T cells, or PBMCs.

Sequencing used immunoSEQ multiplex PCR; TCRdb keeps in-frame clones, though not all of them. The sample consists of about 220,000 clones, approximately 84% of them appearing once. Source material: peripheral blood. The sequence came from a man in his fifties or sixties who had recovered from COVID-19.

The CDR3 spells CASSQVFISYNEQFF. DNA for the CDR3: TGTGCCAGCAGTCAGGTCTTCATCTCCTACAATGAGCAGTTCTTC. The rearrangement uses TRBV7-9 and TRBJ2-1; D is undetermined. V lost 6 bases and J 0 bases, leaving 12 bases between the germline ends. This CDR3 is built from 15 residues. Germline CDR1 reads SEHNR; CDR2 reads FQNEAQ (reference sequence).